A single sample is the source of the 19 T cell receptor beta chains below, sequenced in a study of blood T cell repertoires in COVID-19 (dated by TCRdb to the early 2020s). The method was the immunoSEQ multiplex PCR assay. Not all clones reach the TCRdb copy of this immuneACCESS table, which keeps in-frame sequences only. Checked studies attribute under half of the gap to unresolved V genes and leave the rest unexplained. This sample gives 150,000 to 250,000 clones in total; approximately 84% of them show up just once. The ten most abundant clones make up 6.9% of the sample. Sequenced input: peripheral blood. Source of these receptors: a human donor with acute or convalescent COVID-19. The donor label of this sample is uncertain.

This chain links TRBV4-3 with TRBJ2-3; a possible D gene is TRBD1 (6 bases). V was pared by 4 bases and J by 4 bases, with 9 bases between. The CDR3 totals 13 residues. Germline V gene data show CDR1 as LGHNA and CDR2 as YSLEER. The CDR3 DNA reads TGCGCCAGCAGCCCCCAGGGGTCAGATACGCAGTATTTT. Residues: CASSPQGSDTQYF.

This clone was observed a single time. J is TRBJ2-2 and V is TRBV25-1; tentatively, D is TRBD1 (5 bases). Trimming pared 5 bases from V and 7 bases from J, leaving 8 bases between. This CDR3 has 12 residues. Germline lookup yields CDR1 MGHDK and CDR2 SYGVNS. The CDR3 nucleotides read TGTGCCAGCAGTAAAGGGGTCGGGGAGCTGTTTTTT. Translation gives CASSKGVGELFF.

This chain links TRBV6-5 with TRBJ1-1, with D perhaps matching TRBD1 (6 bases). The CDR3 is 13 amino acids. Trimming stripped 6 bases from V and 1 base from J, with 9 bases between. Germline V CDR1 and CDR2: MNHEY, SVGAGI. CDR3 DNA sequence: TGTGCCAGCAGAGGGGGACGGAACACTGAAGCTTTCTTT. Protein sequence: CASRGGRNTEAFF.

This chain links TRBV28 with TRBJ2-7, with 7 positions matching TRBD1. The CDR3 is made up of 14 amino acids. Trimming cost V 5 bases and J 0 bases; bases outside gene matches: 4. Looked up from germline, CDR1 is MDHEN and CDR2 is SYDVKM. The CDR3 reads CASSRTGLSYEQYF. The CDR3 coding sequence is TGTGCCAGCAGTCGGACAGGCCTCTCCTACGAGCAGTACTTC.

This rearrangement joins TRBV9 to TRBJ2-2; D is possibly TRBD1 (6 bases). Germline CDR1 reads SGDLS; CDR2 reads YYNGEE. This CDR3 comprises 14 residues. V dropped 7 bases and J dropped 1 base, with 11 bases sitting between them. Written as DNA, the CDR3 is TGTGCCAGCTCCCCGACAGGGAACACCGGGGAGCTGTTTTTT. It encodes CASSPTGNTGELFF.

The J gene is TRBJ1-3, the V gene TRBV19; no clear D gene. CDR1 is LNHDA, CDR2 SQIVND, per germline (reference sequence). CDR3 length equals 13 residues. Trimming shortened V by 9 bases and J by 2 bases, and 11 bases separated the two germline ends. The CDR3 reads CASGWLAGNTIYF. In nucleotides, the CDR3 is TGTGCCAGCGGGTGGCTTGCTGGAAACACCATATATTTT.

The V call is TRBV7-3, the J call TRBJ2-3, with 8 bases that match TRBD2. Trimming took 4 bases from V and 2 from J; bases not matched to a gene: 8. CDR3 length: 16 residues. CDR1 and CDR2 from the germline V gene are SGHTA and FQGTGA. CDR3 residues: CASSSAGGAATDTQYF. The DNA for the CDR3 is TGTGCCAGCAGCTCCGCGGGAGGAGCGGCCACAGATACGCAGTATTTT.

V and J are TRBV19 and TRBJ2-2; perhaps TRBD1 as D (5 bases). The CDR3 is 14 amino acids. V lost 7 bases and J lost 8, with 17 bases in between. Germline V lookup: CDR1 LNHDA, CDR2 SQIVND (reference sequence). The CDR3 sequence: CASTSWGRAGELFF. As DNA, the CDR3 is TGTGCCAGTACCTCTTGGGGCCGGGCTGGGGAGCTGTTTTTT.

This sequence joins TRBV27 and TRBJ2-1, with unresolved D. The length of the CDR3 is 14 residues. The germline gives CDR1 MNHEY, CDR2 SMNVEV (reference sequence). V dropped 8 bases and J dropped 0 bases, with 11 bases sitting between them. The CDR3 DNA sequence: TGTGCCAGCGGCAGACTGACCTCCTACAATGAGCAGTTCTTC. It is translated as CASGRLTSYNEQFF.

This clone was seen only a few times. The V and J genes are TRBV7-2 and TRBJ1-3; no definite D call. The V end was cut by 0 bases, the J end by 0 bases, with 6 bases between. Germline CDR1 SGHTA, CDR2 FQGNSA. The CDR3 covers 15 residues. CDR3 nucleotide sequence: TGTGCCAGCAGCTTAGCAACTAGCTCTGGAAACACCATATATTTT. This codes for CASSLATSSGNTIYF.

This clone showed up just once. The V and J genes are TRBV25-1 and TRBJ2-5; D may be TRBD2 (5 bases). The germline V gene encodes CDR1 MGHDK and CDR2 SYGVNS. V lost 3 bases, J lost 3 bases, and 8 bases lay in between. This CDR3 spans 13 amino acids. CDR3 DNA: TGTGCCAGCAGTGATCGGGGTGAAGAGACCCAGTACTTC. Its protein product is CASSDRGEETQYF. Using reference TRBV25-1 and TRBJ2-5 for the parts outside the CDR3, the full variable domain is EADIYQTPRYLVIGTGKKITLECSQTMGHDKMYWYQQDPGMELHLIHYSYGVNSTEKGDLSSESTVSRIRTEHFPLTLESARPSHTSQYLCASSDRGEETQYFGPGTRLLVL.

This rearrangement joins TRBV30 to TRBJ1-3, with D perhaps TRBD1 (6 bases). The CDR3 covers 13 residues. V was shortened by 3 bases and J by 5 bases, with 11 bases between the two germline ends. The germline CDR1 and CDR2 sequences are GTSNPN and SVGIG (reference sequence). The CDR3 region is CAWRPGHRNTIYF. CDR3 coding DNA: TGTGCCTGGAGGCCGGGACACAGAAACACCATATATTTT.

This chain joins TRBV3-1 (or the pseudogene TRBV3-2) and TRBJ1-4; 9 positions match TRBD1. The germline V gene has CDR1 LGHDT and CDR2 YNNKEL (reference sequence). Unmatched junction bases numbered 10, after V lost 4 bases and J lost 7 bases. The CDR3 runs to 16 residues. CDR3 residues: CASSPGQGMIGEKLFF. In nucleotides, the CDR3 is TGTGCCAGCAGCCCCGGACAGGGGATGATTGGTGAAAAACTGTTTTTT.

The V call is TRBV3-1 (or the pseudogene TRBV3-2), the J call TRBJ2-2; 8 bases map to TRBD1. V dropped 7 bases and J dropped 6; count of bases not matched to a gene: 4. The CDR3 is 13 amino acids. Germline V gives CDR1 LGHDT, CDR2 YNNKEL (reference sequence). Written as DNA, the CDR3 is TGTGCCAGCACCAAACAGGGGGCCGGGGAGCTGTTTTTT. It codes for CASTKQGAGELFF.

V is TRBV10-1 and J is TRBJ1-1; TRBD1 might be the D (6 bases). CDR3 length: 13 residues. Germline lookup yields CDR1 WNHNN and CDR2 SYGVQD (reference sequence). V was clipped by 11 bases and J by 5 bases, with 18 bases between them. The CDR3 sequence is CAGTRGRETEAFF. The CDR3 DNA sequence: TGCGCCGGAACCAGGGGCAGGGAGACTGAAGCTTTCTTT.

This clone was found a few times. The chain links TRBV6-5 to TRBJ1-2; TRBD1 matches 7 bases. This CDR3 is 14 amino acids long. V lost 2 bases and J lost 3; bases outside the gene matches: 3. Germline-derived CDR1 and CDR2 are MNHEY and SVGAGI. CDR3 in DNA: TGTGCCAGCAGTTACAAGCAGGGGGACTATGGCTACACCTTC. Its protein is CASSYKQGDYGYTF.

V usage is TRBV5-1 and J usage is TRBJ1-5, with no clear D. Trimming took off 0 bases at V and 7 bases at J, with 11 bases between the two ends. This CDR3 has 14 residues. From germline, CDR1 is SGHRS and CDR2 YFSETQ. The CDR3 nucleotides are TGCGCCAGCAGCTTGGACGGGGTAAGACAGCCCCAGCATTTT. Amino acid sequence: CASSLDGVRQPQHF.

This chain joins TRBV7-2 and TRBJ2-2; 13 positions agree with TRBD2. V trimming: 1 base; J trimming: 1 base; junction bases outside the gene matches: 6. This CDR3 comprises 19 residues. Germline V gene data show CDR1 as SGHTA and CDR2 as FQGNSA. CDR3 loop: CASSLDGLAGVGNTGELFF. The DNA for the CDR3 is TGTGCCAGCAGCTTAGACGGACTAGCGGGAGTGGGGAACACCGGGGAGCTGTTTTTT.

The chain combines TRBV6-2 or TRBV6-3 with TRBJ2-5, with D possibly being TRBD2 (5 bases). This CDR3 has 16 amino acids. CDR1 is MNHEY, CDR2 SVGEGT, per germline. V was trimmed by 0 bases and J by 2 bases, leaving 13 bases between them. The CDR3 protein is CASSYSVARAQETQYF. The DNA of the CDR3 is TGTGCCAGCAGTTACTCAGTAGCGCGGGCACAAGAGACCCAGTACTTC.